This T cell receptor (beta chain) emerged from a study of cytomegalovirus exposure and HLA in healthy donors. V lost 5 bases, J lost 3 bases, and 7 bases lay in between. Germline-derived CDR1 and CDR2 are MNHNS and SASEGT. The CDR3 length is 13 residues. The study ran its PCR with 60 Vbeta and 13 Jbeta primers. Assay: immunoSEQ multiplex PCR; the TCRdb copy retains only in-frame clones and omits some. This table holds 170,000 or so clones, around 80% found once. The sequencing input was PBMCs. This TCR derives from a male donor in good health and CMV-seropositive. V usage is TRBV6-1 and J usage is TRBJ2-2; D unresolved. CDR3 amino acids: CASSLSYTGELFF. CDR3 DNA sequence: TGTGCCAGCAGTCTTTCTTACACCGGGGAGCTGTTTTTT.